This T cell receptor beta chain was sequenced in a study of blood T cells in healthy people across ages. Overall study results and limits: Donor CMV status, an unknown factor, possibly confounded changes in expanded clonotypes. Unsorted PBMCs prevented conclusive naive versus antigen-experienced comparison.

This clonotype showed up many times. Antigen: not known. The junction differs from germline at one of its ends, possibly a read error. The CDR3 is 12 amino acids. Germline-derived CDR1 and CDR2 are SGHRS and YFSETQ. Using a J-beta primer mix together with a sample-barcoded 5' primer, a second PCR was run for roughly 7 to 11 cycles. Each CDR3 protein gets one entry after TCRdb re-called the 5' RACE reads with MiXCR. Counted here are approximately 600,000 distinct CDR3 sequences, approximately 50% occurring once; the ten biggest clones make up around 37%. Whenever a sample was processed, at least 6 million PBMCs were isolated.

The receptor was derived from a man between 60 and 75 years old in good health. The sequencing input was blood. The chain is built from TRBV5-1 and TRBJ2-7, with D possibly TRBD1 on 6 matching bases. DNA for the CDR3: TGTGCCAGCAGCCGGGACACCTACGAGCAGTACTTC. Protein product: CASSRDTYEQYF.